Each of the 16 T cell receptor beta chains below was sequenced from the same sample in a study of T-cell reconstitution after alpha-beta-depleted transplantation in children. Using unique molecular identifiers, the investigators prepared the TCRbeta library. TCRdb re-called the PCR reads through MiXCR, storing one row per CDR3 protein. Altogether 450,000 to 600,000 distinct CDR3 sequences are present, roughly a tenth being singletons, with the ten largest covering 2%. The sample consisted of PBMCs, taken before TCRalphabeta/CD19-depleted stem cell transplant. These receptors came from a child younger than 10 with inherited bone marrow failure, due to receive a stem cell transplant.

This clonotype was observed at least ten times. The V gene is TRBV14, the J gene TRBJ2-1; 7 bases are shared with TRBD2. CDR3 size: 15 residues. V trimming: 4 bases; J trimming: 2 bases; junction bases outside the gene matches: 5. Per germline, CDR1 SGHDN and CDR2 FVKESK. CDR3 sequence reads: CASSRLAATYNEQFF. The DNA for the CDR3 is TGTGCCAGCAGCCGGCTAGCGGCGACCTACAATGAGCAGTTCTTC.

V and J are TRBV5-4 and TRBJ1-2; D not certain. CDR1 and CDR2 from the germline V gene are SGHNT and YYREEE (reference sequence). The length of the CDR3 is 15 residues. The V and J ends lost 3 bases and 0 bases respectively, with 12 bases between them. The CDR3 is CASSYGLPANYGYTF. CDR3 sequence (DNA): TGTGCCAGCAGCTACGGACTTCCCGCTAACTATGGCTACACCTTC.

In its sample, this clonotype was seen a few times. One junction end does not reproduce the germline sequence, and a read error may be involved. The rearrangement joins TRBV5-1 to TRBJ1-1; no reliable D call. CDR3 size: 12 residues. Germline CDR1 SGHRS, CDR2 YFSETQ. CDR3 DNA: TGCGCCAGCAGCTACGGAAACACTGAAGTTTTCTTT. Encoded protein: CASSYGNTEVFF.

V usage is TRBV7-2 and J usage is TRBJ2-3; 14 bases are a match to TRBD2. CDR3 length: 18 residues. Trimming cost V 7 bases and J 3 bases; bases outside gene matches: 12. CDR1 and CDR2 (germline): SGHTA, FQGNSA. The CDR3 coding sequence is TGTGCCAGCACCGTCGGGGGGACTAGCGGGAGCGGGACAGATACGCAGTATTTT. It specifies CASTVGGTSGSGTDTQYF.

This clonotype was recorded many times. The J gene is TRBJ1-5, the V gene TRBV18; D remains ambiguous. Germline assignment: CDR1 KGHSH and CDR2 LQKENI. The ends were cut back, 1 base at V and 2 bases at J, with 9 bases in the middle. This CDR3 has 15 residues. The chain's CDR3 is CASSPRGYGNQPQHF. The CDR3, as DNA: TGTGCCAGCTCACCACGGGGTTATGGCAATCAGCCCCAGCATTTT.

The sample holds one count of this clonotype. In DNA form, the CDR3 reads TGTGCCAGCAGCCAAGAATCCAACGAGCAGTACTTC. Amino acid sequence: CASSQESNEQYF. The rearrangement joins TRBV3-1 to TRBJ2-7; D gene unclear. CDR3 size: 12 residues. V was shortened by 0 bases and J by 5 bases, with 5 bases between the two germline ends. Germline V lookup: CDR1 LGHDT, CDR2 YNNKEL (reference sequence).

This clonotype was observed at least ten times. The chain is built from TRBV5-1 and TRBJ2-7; the match to TRBD2 covers 10 bases. Trimming cost V 0 bases and J 5 bases; bases outside gene matches: 5. CDR1 and CDR2 (germline): SGHRS, YFSETQ. The CDR3 contains 15 residues. Here the CDR3 reads CASSLVSGRADEQYF. For the CDR3, the DNA is TGCGCCAGCAGCTTGGTGAGCGGGAGGGCCGACGAGCAGTACTTC.

About this clonotype: A much larger clone is a single base away; this may be a read error. In this CDR3 the conserved last residue, phenylalanine or tryptophan, is missing, so a read error is likely. The chain combines TRBV7-8 with TRBJ2-1, with TRBD2 matching over 9 bases. V trimming: 6 bases; J trimming: 6 bases; junction bases outside the gene matches: 9. Germline V CDR1 and CDR2: SGHVS, FQNEAQ. The length of the CDR3 is 15 residues. CDR3 in DNA: TGTGCCAGCAGAACGATAGCGGGGGACTTCAATGAGCAGTTCCTC. Translating it yields CASRTIAGDFNEQFL.

There are a few counts of this clonotype. The chain recombines TRBV12-3 or TRBV12-4 with TRBJ2-7; D is possibly TRBD1 (6 bases). The V and J ends lost 9 bases and 0 bases respectively, with 12 bases between them. The CDR3 has 13 residues. CDR3 in amino acids: CASTGRYSYEQYF. DNA of the CDR3: TGTGCCAGTACAGGGCGCTACTCCTACGAGCAGTACTTC.

This clonotype showed up many times. This chain uses TRBV5-5 with TRBJ2-5; D is tentatively TRBD1 or TRBD2 (7 bases each). The CDR3 is made up of 14 amino acids. Germline values: CDR1 SGHKS, CDR2 YYEKEE (reference sequence). V was trimmed by 0 bases and J by 4 bases, leaving 10 bases between them. CDR3 DNA: TGTGCCAGCAGCTTGGCCAGGGGGGGAGAGACCCAGTACTTC. Translated, it gives CASSLARGGETQYF.

This clonotype occurred many times. V usage is TRBV7-9 and J usage is TRBJ2-7; D possibly corresponds to TRBD2 (5 bases). The CDR3 consists of 13 residues. Trimming cost V 7 bases and J 4 bases, with 14 bases left between them. CDR1 SEHNR and CDR2 FQNEAQ come from the germline V gene (reference sequence). The chain's CDR3 is CASMSTEEYEQYF. The CDR3 DNA follows: TGTGCCAGCATGAGTACGGAGGAATACGAGCAGTACTTC.

Comments on this clonotype: With a much larger clone just one base away, this may be a read error. V gene TRBV7-6 combines with J gene TRBJ1-6; the match to TRBD1 covers 7 bases. In germline, CDR1 is SGHVS, CDR2 FNYEAQ. The CDR3 spans 14 residues. CDR3 protein: CASSLRDRNSPLRF. The CDR3 DNA reads TGTGCCAGCAGTCTAAGGGACAGAAATTCACCCCTCCGCTTT.

Many counts were recorded for this clonotype. The gene calls are TRBV20-1 and TRBJ2-5; 7 bases line up with TRBD2. This CDR3 comprises 13 residues. CDR1 is DFQATT, CDR2 SNEGSKA, per germline (reference sequence). Trimming cost V 1 base and J 7 bases; bases outside gene matches: 6. The CDR3 region has the DNA TGCAGTGCTAGAGGGGCGGGAGTCTGGACCCAGTACTTC. Translating it yields CSARGAGVWTQYF.

This clonotype was detected many times. The chain employs TRBV19 and TRBJ2-1; D might be TRBD1 or TRBD2, each matching 5 bases. Germline values: CDR1 LNHDA, CDR2 SQIVND (reference sequence). The CDR3 spans 14 residues. The V end was cut by 5 bases, the J end by 12 bases, with 20 bases between. This CDR3 reads CASSPGSLRGWQFF. CDR3 DNA sequence: TGTGCCAGTAGTCCAGGGTCTTTACGGGGTTGGCAGTTCTTC.

In this sample, this clonotype turned up many times. The genes are TRBV4-3 and TRBJ2-1; tentatively, D is TRBD1 (6 bases). The germline gives CDR1 LGHNA, CDR2 YSLEER. This CDR3 comprises 14 residues. V gave up 1 base and J gave up 7 bases, with 11 bases separating them. The CDR3 sequence is CASSQVTGTNEQFF. The CDR3 coding sequence is TGCGCCAGCAGCCAAGTCACAGGGACGAATGAGCAGTTCTTC.

Ten or more counts support this clonotype. The J gene is TRBJ2-7, the V gene TRBV7-2; TRBD1 agrees at 9 bases. Trimming removed 1 base from V and 1 base from J; junction bases left unmatched: 5. Germline assignment: CDR1 SGHTA and CDR2 FQGNSA. This CDR3 spans 16 amino acids. CDR3 residues: CASSLVPGTGSYEQYF. DNA of the CDR3: TGTGCCAGCAGCTTAGTGCCCGGGACAGGGTCCTACGAGCAGTACTTC.